The rows below give T cell receptor beta chains drawn from one sample of a study of cytomegalovirus exposure and HLA in healthy donors. Data came from immunoSEQ multiplex PCR; TCRdb stores just in-frame clones and leaves some out. This sample carries about 110,000 clones, 70% to 85% of them seen once, and the ten largest clones take around 4.2%. Input material: PBMCs. The source of these receptors is a woman aged 40-49 years in good health and CMV-seropositive. Both conserved end residues are part of each CDR3. D genes are given only for firm matches. Clone size is shown for a subset of rows, as once, few, many or a class of expanded clone.

v_call: TRBV30
d_call: TRBD2
cdr3_length: 15
clone_size: .
j_call: TRBJ2-2
cdr3_aa: CAWRGGRAGSGELFF
cdr3_nt: TGTGCCTGGAGGGGCGGGCGAGCGGGATCCGGGGAGCTGTTTTTT

v_call: TRBV9
d_call: TRBD1
cdr3_length: 14
clone_size: few
j_call: TRBJ2-7
cdr3_aa: CASSVATGGYEQYF
cdr3_nt: TGTGCCAGCAGCGTAGCCACAGGGGGCTACGAGCAGTACTTC

v_call: TRBV30
d_call: TRBD1
cdr3_length: 14
clone_size: .
j_call: TRBJ2-7
cdr3_aa: CAWSGGGQRYEQYF
cdr3_nt: TGTGCCTGGAGTGGAGGGGGACAGCGCTACGAGCAGTACTTC

v_call: TRBV2
d_call: TRBD1
cdr3_length: 14
clone_size: .
j_call: TRBJ1-2
cdr3_aa: CARRETGGLIGYTF
cdr3_nt: TGTGCCAGGAGAGAGACAGGGGGATTAATCGGCTACACCTTC

v_call: TRBV5-4
d_call: .
cdr3_length: 15
clone_size: few
j_call: TRBJ1-4
cdr3_aa: CASRNYRDFNEKLFF
cdr3_nt: TGTGCCAGCAGAAATTACAGGGATTTCAATGAAAAACTGTTTTTT

v_call: TRBV11-1
d_call: TRBD1
cdr3_length: 19
clone_size: .
j_call: TRBJ2-7
cdr3_aa: CASSPRGAGTGGYPYEQYF
cdr3_nt: TGTGCCAGCAGCCCCCGAGGCGCGGGGACAGGGGGTTACCCCTACGAGCAGTACTTC

v_call: TRBV10-3
d_call: .
cdr3_length: 13
clone_size: once
j_call: TRBJ1-1
cdr3_aa: CAITGTSNTEAFF
cdr3_nt: TGTGCCATCACTGGGACATCGAACACTGAAGCTTTCTTT

v_call: TRBV6-6
d_call: .
cdr3_length: 14
clone_size: once
j_call: TRBJ1-1
cdr3_aa: CASSYSGGSTEAFF
cdr3_nt: TGTGCCAGCAGTTACTCGGGGGGGAGCACTGAAGCTTTCTTT

v_call: TRBV5-5
d_call: TRBD1
cdr3_length: 14
clone_size: .
j_call: TRBJ2-7
cdr3_aa: CASLRQGTDYEQYF
cdr3_nt: TGTGCCAGCCTTCGACAGGGAACCGACTACGAGCAGTACTTC

v_call: TRBV5-4
d_call: .
cdr3_length: 16
clone_size: .
j_call: TRBJ2-5
cdr3_aa: CASSLGARGTRETQYF
cdr3_nt: TGTGCCAGCAGCTTGGGGGCGAGGGGGACGCGAGAGACCCAGTACTTC

v_call: TRBV29-1
d_call: TRBD1
cdr3_length: 14
clone_size: .
j_call: TRBJ2-3
cdr3_aa: CSGGIAGGVDTQYF
cdr3_nt: TGCAGCGGGGGTATTGCAGGGGGCGTGGATACGCAGTATTTT

v_call: TRBV4-2
d_call: .
cdr3_length: 14
clone_size: .
j_call: TRBJ1-5
cdr3_aa: CASSRRGSENPQHF
cdr3_nt: TGTGCCAGCAGCCGCAGGGGATCTGAGAACCCCCAGCATTTT

v_call: TRBV29-1
d_call: .
cdr3_length: 15
clone_size: .
j_call: TRBJ2-3
cdr3_aa: CSVERTAPSTDTQYF
cdr3_nt: TGCAGCGTTGAGAGGACAGCTCCTAGCACAGATACGCAGTATTTT

v_call: TRBV6-5
d_call: TRBD1
cdr3_length: 15
clone_size: few
j_call: TRBJ1-5
cdr3_aa: CASSLAGQGRQPQHF
cdr3_nt: TGTGCCAGCAGTCTAGCGGGACAGGGGAGGCAGCCCCAGCATTTT

v_call: TRBV18
d_call: TRBD1
cdr3_length: 16
clone_size: .
j_call: TRBJ1-2
cdr3_aa: CASSPDRGHSNYGYTF
cdr3_nt: TGTGCCAGCTCACCAGACAGGGGGCATAGTAACTATGGCTACACCTTC

v_call: TRBV30
d_call: .
cdr3_length: 13
clone_size: once
j_call: TRBJ1-6
cdr3_aa: CAWSVPGVPPLHF
cdr3_nt: TGTGCCTGGAGTGTACCGGGGGTACCACCCCTCCACTTT

v_call: TRBV25-1
d_call: .
cdr3_length: 13
clone_size: once
j_call: TRBJ1-1
cdr3_aa: CASSPSGGIEAFF
cdr3_nt: TGTGCCAGCAGTCCTAGTGGAGGGATTGAAGCTTTCTTT

v_call: TRBV9
d_call: .
cdr3_length: 16
clone_size: once
j_call: TRBJ2-1
cdr3_aa: CASSVGGGMGYNEQFF
cdr3_nt: TGTGCCAGCAGCGTAGGGGGCGGGATGGGTTACAATGAGCAGTTCTTC

v_call: TRBV6-6
d_call: TRBD2
cdr3_length: 15
clone_size: .
j_call: TRBJ2-3
cdr3_aa: CASSYLAGVSGTQYF
cdr3_nt: TGTGCCAGCAGTTACTTAGCGGGAGTGAGCGGTACGCAGTATTTT

v_call: TRBV6-5
d_call: .
cdr3_length: 14
clone_size: .
j_call: TRBJ2-6
cdr3_aa: CASNGGRGANVLTF
cdr3_nt: TGTGCCAGCAACGGGGGAAGGGGGGCCAACGTCCTGACTTTC

v_call: TRBV7-3
d_call: TRBD1
cdr3_length: 16
clone_size: .
j_call: TRBJ2-2
cdr3_aa: CASSPRGQGTTGELFF
cdr3_nt: TGTGCCAGCAGCCCCCGCGGACAGGGGACGACCGGGGAGCTGTTTTTT

v_call: TRBV29-1
d_call: TRBD1
cdr3_length: 13
clone_size: .
j_call: TRBJ2-5
cdr3_aa: CSVDDRVGETQYF
cdr3_nt: TGCAGCGTTGACGACAGGGTGGGGGAGACCCAGTACTTC